This TCR beta chain comes out of a study of cytomegalovirus exposure and HLA in healthy donors listed by TCRdb under 2017. A note on the overall study: The 650 to 750 repertoires of the first cohort and the 110 or so validation repertoires were produced on the same platform, according to a later analysis. Besides the first cohort of roughly 640 subjects, a separate validation cohort made up of over 95 different subjects was used. The aim of the study was to test whether cataloging public T cell receptors could identify signatures of past pathogen exposure. High-throughput TCR immunosequencing, statistical association of individual TCRs with disease status, and machine learning were combined to predict cytomegalovirus infection status. Study-level results and caveats: A total of 164 TCR beta chains were listed by the study as associated with cytomegalovirus. It was suggested by the authors that the approach could potentially be generalized to other disease states and immunological phenotypes. Cytomegalovirus status was reported to be diagnosed by the classifier with high specificity and sensitivity in both the original and validation cohorts. Subsequent analysis determined that TCRs grouped into clusters in the first cohort also showed a tendency toward co-occurrence across the approximately 110 validation repertoires, and 94% of cluster scores exceeded 0. Most TCR sequences were seen in very few donors, while some public TCRs were found in many individuals. In vitro tests confirmed that a few of the cytomegalovirus-associated TCR beta chains recognize cytomegalovirus antigens. A later analysis lacked HLA typing for the validation cohort, so it scored co-occurrence in that cohort across all 120 repertoires.

Library preparation used the immunoSEQ multiplex PCR assay. The original pipeline was this. A statistical classification framework was developed to diagnose cytomegalovirus status using the catalog of TCR beta chain sequences. TCRdb limited this immuneACCESS table to in-frame rearrangements with V and J called. A share of clones is missing; checked studies link under half to unresolved V genes, and the rest is unexplained. That table is the source of V, J and clone size, and D and trimming were worked out from the DNA. Across this sample there are 150,000 to 200,000 clones, with approximately 86% seen only once. The top ten hold about 2.5% of the sample. V and J are trimmed by 2 bases and 3 bases, and the gene matches miss 5 bases of the junction. From cysteine to phenylalanine, the CDR3 is 16 amino acids long. The kept DNA is CDR3 alone, 48 bases in frame from the first base. Looking up the germline V gene yields CDR1 MDHEN and CDR2 SYDVKM.

Turning to this clone: Which antigen it targets is not known. Per-base quality was not reported, and no clone a single base away is much larger than it.

Donors formed part of the validation cohort, which comprised 120 subjects and was distinct from the first cohort of under 750 subjects. Sequenced input: PBMCs. The TCR was taken from a man between 18 and 29 years old in good health and CMV-seropositive. The chain couples TRBV28 to TRBJ2-3, and 10 junction bases match TRBD2. The DNA sequence is given as TGTGCCAGCAGTTTAGGAGCGGGAGGGCCAACAGATACGCAGTATTTT. Its translation is CASSLGAGGPTDTQYF.